Sequencing of this T cell receptor (beta chain) was carried out in a study of cytomegalovirus exposure and HLA in healthy donors. Study-wide results and caveats: Per published reports, the classifier diagnosed cytomegalovirus status with high specificity and sensitivity. Prior analysis indicated that the majority of TCR beta V segments exhibited productivity approximately 90% or approximately 30% of the time.

Both 60 Vbeta primers and 13 Jbeta primers went into the PCR. Clones were read by immunoSEQ multiplex PCR, and TCRdb kept only the in-frame ones, dropping some. The table has 150,000 to 200,000 clones, around four fifths seen once. J lost 0 bases, V lost 3 bases, and 4 bases had no gene match. The CDR3 has 15 amino acids. Germline lookup yields CDR1 SGHTA and CDR2 FQGNSA. This clone was seen only a few times. Its antigen is not known. The gene calls are TRBV7-2 and TRBJ1-2, with 7 bases matching TRBD1. The specimen sequenced was PBMCs. This receptor was taken from a man between 18 and 29 years old in good health and CMV-seropositive. CDR3 nucleotide sequence: TGTGCCAGCAGCTTCCTAGGACAGGCTAACTATGGCTACACCTTC. It translates to CASSFLGQANYGYTF. Combining the CDR3 with reference TRBV7-2 and TRBJ1-2 gives the whole variable domain GAGVSQSPSNKVTEKGKDVELRCDPISGHTALYWYRQSLGQGLEFLIYFQGNSAPDKSGLPSDRFSAERTGGSVSTLTIQRTQQEDSAVYLCASSFLGQANYGYTFGSGTRLTVV.